This record concerns one T cell receptor (beta chain) sequence. These data come from a study of blood T cell repertoires in COVID-19. Study-wide context: The United States, Italy and Spain were the sources of the acute and convalescent COVID-19 samples.

The CDR3 sequence is 14 residues long. CDR1 MRHNA and CDR2 SNTAGT come from the germline V gene. V dropped 10 bases and J dropped 2 bases, with 15 bases sitting between them. Under the authors' procedure: Quantification of nucleated cells was approximated via reference gene primer amplification. Only in-frame clones appear in the TCRdb table, and some are missing; sequencing was by immunoSEQ multiplex PCR. The V and J calls and clone size are taken from that table; D and trimming were inferred from the DNA. The profile shows around 210,000 clones, under 90% of them singletons. Sequenced: peripheral blood. The sequence came from a woman at least 80 years old with COVID-19, enrolled during active disease. The chain joins TRBV6-4 to TRBJ1-5; no firm D call. CDR3 bases: TGTGCCATTCCGAAGCGGGTAGGCAATCAGCCCCAGCATTTT. It codes for CAIPKRVGNQPQHF.